Below are 21 T cell receptor beta chains sequenced from a single sample in a study of ipilimumab plus nivolumab after autologous stem cell transplantation. The repertoire was sequenced with immunoSEQ multiplex PCR; TCRdb's copy has only in-frame clones and lacks some. The repertoire has about 16,000 clones, more than 80% of them found once; the top ten carry approximately 19%. This material consisted of PBMCs, taken in a trial of ipilimumab plus nivolumab as post-transplant consolidation. Receptors were obtained from a male donor with diffuse large B-cell lymphoma.

CDR3 in DNA: TGTGCCAGCAGCTCCAACTGGATAGGGCAAGAGACCCAGTACTTC. The encoded protein is CASSSNWIGQETQYF. The V call is TRBV14, the J call TRBJ2-5; D unresolved. Germline-derived CDR1 and CDR2 are SGHDN and FVKESK. V was cut by 5 bases and J by 2 bases, with 15 bases left in between. The CDR3 is made up of 15 amino acids.

This clone was seen more than once but under ten times. V and J are TRBV5-4 and TRBJ1-1, with a tentative D call TRBD1 (6 bases). This CDR3 spans 14 amino acids. Germline CDR1 is SGHNT and CDR2 is YYREEE (reference sequence). V lost 5 bases and J 0 bases, leaving 11 bases between the germline ends. The CDR3 region has the DNA TGTGCCAGCAGGGGCGACAGGATGAACACTGAAGCTTTCTTT. As protein: CASRGDRMNTEAFF.

This chain joins TRBV7-2 and TRBJ2-3; 8 positions agree with TRBD1. The CDR3 is made up of 15 amino acids. From germline, CDR1 is SGHTA and CDR2 FQGNSA. V trimming: 4 bases; J trimming: 1 base; junction bases outside the gene matches: 4. The CDR3 DNA is TGTGCCAGCAGCTACCCGACAGGGGGCACAGATACGCAGTATTTT. Translated: CASSYPTGGTDTQYF.

The DNA of the CDR3 is TGCGCCAGCAGCCAAGTTTGGGGGGACTATGGCTACACCTTC. This encodes CASSQVWGDYGYTF. V is TRBV4-1 and J is TRBJ1-2; TRBD1 is a possible D gene (5 bases). V lost 1 base and J 3 bases, leaving 9 bases between the germline ends. This CDR3 has 14 residues. CDR1 and CDR2 from the germline V gene are MGHRA and YSYEKL.

This chain uses TRBV5-1 with TRBJ1-1; perhaps TRBD1 as D (6 bases). The germline CDR1 and CDR2 sequences are SGHRS and YFSETQ. Trimming removed 4 bases from V and 0 bases from J, with 10 bases in between. The CDR3 contains 14 residues. CDR3: CASSGGQLNTEAFF. Written as DNA, the CDR3 is TGCGCCAGCAGCGGCGGACAGCTGAACACTGAAGCTTTCTTT.

In this sample, this clone turned up once. The CDR3 reads CASSTSNLYNEQFF. The CDR3 DNA reads TGTGCCAGCTCCACTAGTAATCTCTACAATGAGCAGTTCTTC. The chain links TRBV7-6 to TRBJ2-1; D is possibly TRBD2 (5 bases). Germline V gene lookup returns CDR1 SGHVS and CDR2 FNYEAQ. This CDR3 has 14 amino acids. Trimming removed 8 bases at V and 3 bases at J, with 14 bases between.

This clone is labeled as hyperexpanded. Other DNA sequences of this sample code for an identical CDR3. The V call is TRBV25-1, the J call TRBJ2-7; 8 bases match TRBD1. The junction had 9 bases not matched to a gene; V was cut back by 2 bases and J by 6 bases. Germline CDR1 MGHDK, CDR2 SYGVNS. This CDR3 has 15 amino acids. The CDR3 reads CASSELPTGDSEQYF. CDR3 in DNA: TGTGCCAGCAGTGAACTACCGACAGGGGATAGCGAGCAGTACTTC.

This clone was observed a single time. The chain links TRBV9 to TRBJ2-1, with 9 positions matching TRBD2. Germline CDR1 is SGDLS and CDR2 is YYNGEE. The V gene end was trimmed by 3 bases and the J gene end by 8 bases; junction bases not matched to a gene: 9. The CDR3 has 15 amino acids. The chain's CDR3 is CASSEAGGFFDEQFF. The CDR3 DNA reads as TGTGCCAGCAGCGAGGCGGGAGGGTTCTTCGATGAGCAGTTCTTC.

V gene TRBV6-1 combines with J gene TRBJ2-7, with a possible D match to TRBD1 (6 bases). V shed 5 bases and J shed 4 bases, with 18 bases lying between them. Germline lookup yields CDR1 MNHNS and CDR2 SASEGT. This CDR3 region has 15 residues. This chain's CDR3 is CASSRDIREVYEQYF. The CDR3, as DNA: TGTGCCAGCAGTAGGGACATTCGAGAGGTTTACGAGCAGTACTTC.

The V call is TRBV5-1, the J call TRBJ2-1; possibly TRBD1 for D (6 bases). V was cut by 2 bases and J by 2 bases, with 14 bases left in between. Per germline, CDR1 SGHRS and CDR2 YFSETQ. The CDR3 is 16 amino acids. CDR3 residues: CASSLQGNYPYNEQFF. The CDR3 DNA sequence: TGCGCCAGCAGCTTACAGGGTAATTACCCCTACAATGAGCAGTTCTTC.

In this sample, this clone turned up once. The chain's CDR3 is CASSLSPVVSYEQYF. The CDR3 bases are TGTGCCAGCAGCTTGAGCCCCGTAGTGAGTTACGAGCAGTACTTC. The chain joins TRBV5-6 to TRBJ2-7; D not certain. CDR3 length equals 15 residues. V lost 1 base and J lost 4, with 15 bases in between. The germline V gene has CDR1 SGHDT and CDR2 YYEEEE.

The V gene is TRBV9, the J gene TRBJ2-1; TRBD2 agrees at 11 bases. The CDR3 is 16 amino acids. Germline CDR1 and CDR2: SGDLS and YYNGEE. With V trimmed by 3 bases and J by 5 bases, 7 bases remained unmatched. The CDR3: CASSAPGTSGNNEQFF. DNA of the CDR3: TGTGCCAGCAGCGCACCCGGGACTAGCGGAAACAATGAGCAGTTCTTC.

The chain couples TRBV4-1 to TRBJ1-1, with a tentative D call TRBD1 (5 bases). The CDR3 contains 14 residues. Germline lookup yields CDR1 MGHRA and CDR2 YSYEKL. V lost 1 base and J lost 4, with 10 bases in between. The CDR3 spells CASSQAPGTTEAFF. CDR3 bases: TGCGCCAGCAGCCAAGCGCCCGGGACCACTGAAGCTTTCTTT.

In its sample, this clone was seen once. The V gene is TRBV4-1, the J gene TRBJ2-1; perhaps TRBD2 as D (6 bases). Germline V gives CDR1 MGHRA, CDR2 YSYEKL. This CDR3 spans 15 amino acids. Trimming shortened V by 4 bases and J by 9 bases, and 19 bases separated the two germline ends. CDR3 sequence reads: CASSPVGRDFPEQFF. The CDR3 nucleotides read TGCGCCAGCAGCCCCGTGGGCAGGGACTTTCCTGAGCAGTTCTTC.

The rearrangement uses TRBV5-1 and TRBJ2-7; possibly TRBD1 for D (6 bases). The CDR3 covers 15 residues. Trimming pared 3 bases from V and 1 base from J, leaving 14 bases between. Per germline, CDR1 SGHRS and CDR2 YFSETQ. This CDR3 reads CASSSANRGSYEQYF. CDR3 nucleotide sequence: TGCGCCAGCAGCTCCGCTAATAGGGGGTCCTACGAGCAGTACTTC.

CDR3 loop: CASSPGLAGPGTGELFF. The CDR3 nucleotides read TGTGCCAGCAGCCCAGGACTAGCGGGGCCGGGGACCGGGGAGCTGTTTTTT. The V call is TRBV7-7, the J call TRBJ2-2, with TRBD2 identical over 12 bases. The V gene's germline CDR1 is SSHAT and CDR2 FNYEAQ (reference sequence). CDR3 length equals 17 residues. With 5 bases clipped from V and 5 bases from J, the junction kept 9 bases outside the gene matches.

This chain connects TRBV27 to TRBJ1-2, with 9 bases that match TRBD1. Germline loops: CDR1 MNHEY, CDR2 SMNVEV (reference sequence). The CDR3 spans 17 residues. V dropped 5 bases and J dropped 2; count of bases not matched to a gene: 12. CDR3: CASSLRGQGWQNYGYTF. CDR3 in DNA: TGTGCCAGCAGTCTGAGGGGACAGGGTTGGCAGAACTATGGCTACACCTTC.

This clone rates as medium-sized. The chain uses TRBV30 and TRBJ2-1; TRBD2 matches 12 bases. Germline V gene data show CDR1 as GTSNPN and CDR2 as SVGIG (reference sequence). CDR3 length: 13 residues. J lost 12 bases, V lost 1 base, and 4 bases had no gene match. CDR3 region: CAWSASTSGRQFF. The CDR3 bases are TGTGCCTGGAGTGCGTCGACTAGCGGGAGGCAGTTCTTC.

The V gene is TRBV4-3, the J gene TRBJ1-1; 9 bases align to TRBD1. The CDR3 is 15 amino acids. Germline CDR1 is LGHNA and CDR2 is YSLEER. With V trimmed by 4 bases and J by 4 bases, 7 bases remained unmatched. This CDR3 is CASSLRTGDGTEAFF. CDR3 nucleotides: TGCGCCAGCAGCCTACGGACAGGGGACGGCACTGAAGCTTTCTTT.

This clone was seen a handful of times. For the CDR3, the DNA is TGTGCCAGCAGCTTAGCCCCGAGGGGCGCGGGGCATTATGGCTACACCTTC. This encodes CASSLAPRGAGHYGYTF. The rearrangement joins TRBV7-6 to TRBJ1-2; the D gene is possibly TRBD1 (5 bases). Germline CDR1 SGHVS, CDR2 FNYEAQ. Trimming pared 0 bases from V and 5 bases from J, leaving 19 bases between. The CDR3 has 17 amino acids.

Only one count was recorded for this clone. The chain has TRBV11-2 and TRBJ1-2; possible D gene TRBD1, 5 bases. V lost 6 bases and J lost 4, with 12 bases in between. Germline CDR1 reads SGHAT; CDR2 reads FQNNGV. The CDR3 has 13 residues. This CDR3 reads CASRMDGTYGYTF. The CDR3 DNA follows: TGTGCCAGCAGGATGGACGGGACCTATGGCTACACCTTC.